The next 11 T cell receptor beta chains were all read from a single sample in a study of response to subunit inactivated influenza vaccine. TCRdb used MiXCR to reprocess the RT-PCR reads, holding one entry per CDR3 protein. The table has about 190,000 distinct CDR3 sequences, 14% seen once; the top ten hold roughly 24%. The sample was CD8+ T cells sorted from PBMCs, taken approximately 5 days after vaccination. The receptors here all came from a man aged 50 to 59 who received an inactivated influenza vaccine.

This clonotype was picked up one time. The gene calls are TRBV18 and TRBJ2-7; TRBD1 agrees at 7 bases. The V and J ends lost 3 bases and 2 bases, in that order; junction bases with no gene match: 10. Per germline, CDR1 KGHSH and CDR2 LQKENI. The CDR3 has 16 amino acids. CDR3 bases: TGTGCCAGCTCACCCCCCGACAGGGTAACAGCCTACGAGCAGTACTTC. Protein product: CASSPPDRVTAYEQYF.

This clonotype was counted ten times or more. The chain recombines TRBV29-1 with TRBJ2-7; 7 positions agree with TRBD1. The length of the CDR3 is 15 residues. V lost 2 bases, J lost 0 bases, and 7 bases stayed unmatched. CDR1 SQVTM and CDR2 ANQGSEA come from the germline V gene. The CDR3 coding sequence is TGCAGCGTTGAACTCCGGGACAGAAGCTCCTACGAGCAGTACTTC. Amino acids: CSVELRDRSSYEQYF.

The rearrangement joins TRBV7-2 to TRBJ1-3, with TRBD1 as a possible D gene (5 bases). From germline, CDR1 is SGHTA and CDR2 FQGNSA. This CDR3 has 15 residues. V lost 5 bases and J lost 2, with 13 bases in between. CDR3 in DNA: TGTGCCAGCAGCCAGGGAGGAGGGACTGGAAACACCATATATTTT. Translation: CASSQGGGTGNTIYF.

The rearrangement uses TRBV9 and TRBJ2-1, with D perhaps matching TRBD2 (5 bases). Germline CDR1 and CDR2: SGDLS and YYNGEE. This CDR3 region has 15 residues. Trimming removed 2 bases at V and 2 bases at J, with 11 bases between. CDR3 bases: TGTGCCAGCAGCGTCGAGCGGCGCCCCTACAATGAGCAGTTCTTC. This encodes CASSVERRPYNEQFF. Drawing the rest from reference TRBV9 and TRBJ2-1, the complete variable domain is DSGVTQTPKHLITATGQRVTLRCSPRSGDLSVYWYQQSLDQGLQFLIQYYNGEERAKGNILERFSAQQFPDLHSELNLSSLELGDSALYFCASSVERRPYNEQFFGPGTRLTVL.

Only a few counts were recorded for this clonotype. The CDR3 DNA reads TGTGCCAGCAGCGCCCCCGAACGTAGTGGGACTCCTGAAGCTTTCTTT. Amino acid sequence: CASSAPERSGTPEAFF. This chain uses TRBV9 with TRBJ1-1; D is possibly TRBD1 (5 bases). Germline loops: CDR1 SGDLS, CDR2 YYNGEE. This CDR3 is 16 amino acids long. Between the trimmed V and J ends, which lost 3 bases and 6 bases, there was a span of 21 bases.

CDR3 DNA sequence: TGCAGTGCTAGAGATAGGGTAGCGGGAGGGCCCCCAGATACGCAGTATTTT. Translating it yields CSARDRVAGGPPDTQYF. The chain uses TRBV20-1 and TRBJ2-3, with TRBD2 identical over 11 bases. The CDR3 runs 17 residues. Losses at the gene ends were 0 bases for V and 4 bases for J; bases not matched to a gene: 9. CDR1 is DFQATT and CDR2 is SNEGSKA in the germline V gene (reference sequence).

This clonotype was seen a few times. The chain carries TRBV4-2 and TRBJ2-7; 9 bases agree with TRBD2. The CDR3 sequence is 15 residues long. Per the germline V gene, CDR1 is LGHNA and CDR2 is YNFKEQ. Losses at the gene ends were 2 bases for V and 3 bases for J; bases not matched to a gene: 5. CDR3 DNA: TGTGCCAGCAGCCAAACCGGGACTAGCAGCTACGAGCAGTACTTC. It is translated as CASSQTGTSSYEQYF.

The table lists this clonotype with a few counts. V gene TRBV4-1 combines with J gene TRBJ2-1; 8 bases are shared with TRBD1. Germline V CDR1 and CDR2: MGHRA, YSYEKL. CDR3 length: 21 residues. V lost 0 bases to trimming and J lost 0 bases; unmatched junction nucleotides: 16. As DNA, the CDR3 is TGCGCCAGCAGCCAAGATAACACAGGGGGAGGTGGGGGGTTCTCCTACAATGAGCAGTTCTTC. This translates into CASSQDNTGGGGGFSYNEQFF.

This clonotype was counted between two and nine times. V gene TRBV9 combines with J gene TRBJ2-5; D might be TRBD2 (6 bases). V dropped 4 bases and J dropped 2 bases, with 12 bases sitting between them. CDR1 and CDR2 (germline): SGDLS, YYNGEE. This CDR3 region has 14 residues. CDR3 sequence reads: CASSPGASQETQYF. The CDR3 coding sequence is TGTGCCAGCAGCCCGGGAGCCTCGCAAGAGACCCAGTACTTC.

Only a few counts were recorded for this clonotype. The V call is TRBV29-1, the J call TRBJ1-2; D perhaps matches TRBD1 (6 bases). V dropped 8 bases and J dropped 2 bases, with 12 bases sitting between them. The germline V gene encodes CDR1 SQVTM and CDR2 ANQGSEA. CDR3 length equals 12 residues. CDR3 nucleotides: TGCAGCATCCAGGACAGCAACTATGGCTACACCTTC. Its protein product is CSIQDSNYGYTF.

This clonotype was found a few times. The chain couples TRBV3-1 to TRBJ1-2; D not resolved. V lost 2 bases and J lost 4, with 8 bases in between. CDR3 length equals 13 residues. Germline V gene data show CDR1 as LGHDT and CDR2 as YNNKEL (reference sequence). The CDR3 DNA sequence: TGTGCCAGCAGCCAAAGGGTGGCCTATGGCTACACCTTC. This translates into CASSQRVAYGYTF.